This entry lists 11 T cell receptor beta chains sequenced from one sample in a study of cytomegalovirus exposure and HLA in healthy donors. Vbeta (60) and Jbeta (13) primers were used in the PCR. Sequenced by immunoSEQ multiplex PCR; TCRdb stores in-frame clones only, minus some. The sample contains some 150,000 clones, 80% of which appear only once. Sequencing used PBMCs. The receptors derive from a woman aged 45-60 years in good health and CMV-seronegative.

The V call is TRBV6-5, the J call TRBJ1-3; 8 nucleotides align to TRBD1. The length of the CDR3 is 15 residues. Germline CDR1 is MNHEY and CDR2 is SVGAGI. Trimming cost V 6 bases and J 4 bases; bases outside gene matches: 8. The CDR3 DNA follows: TGTGCCAGCAGCTCTGGACAGGGTGACGGAAACACCATATATTTT. Protein product: CASSSGQGDGNTIYF.

The CDR3 here is CASSLGSPLSGNTIYF. DNA for the CDR3: TGTGCCAGCAGCTTAGGGAGTCCTCTCTCTGGAAACACCATATATTTT. This chain uses TRBV7-2 with TRBJ1-3, with D uncertain. The V gene's germline CDR1 is SGHTA and CDR2 FQGNSA. The CDR3 has 16 amino acids. Trimming removed 1 base at V and 0 bases at J, with 10 bases between.

The V gene is TRBV18, the J gene TRBJ2-2, with D uncertain. This CDR3 region has 15 residues. Germline V gene sequence: CDR1 KGHSH, CDR2 LQKENI. Between the trimmed V and J ends, which lost 2 bases and 1 base, there was a span of 8 bases. CDR3 region: CASSPKTRNTGELFF. The CDR3 DNA reads as TGTGCCAGCTCACCAAAAACGAGGAACACCGGGGAGCTGTTTTTT.

V gene TRBV25-1 combines with J gene TRBJ2-1; 10 nucleotides agree with TRBD2. The CDR3 is 17 amino acids. From germline, CDR1 is MGHDK and CDR2 SYGVNS. V trimming: 0 bases; J trimming: 1 base; junction bases outside the gene matches: 3. The CDR3 nucleotides are TGTGCCAGCAGTGAATACGGGACTAGCGCTTCCTACAATGAGCAGTTCTTC. Translated, it gives CASSEYGTSASYNEQFF.

V usage is TRBV6-1 and J usage is TRBJ1-1, with D unresolved. The CDR3 totals 13 residues. V lost 6 bases and J lost 0, with 8 bases in between. The germline CDR1 and CDR2 sequences are MNHNS and SASEGT. DNA of the CDR3: TGTGCCAGCAGGGAATACTTGAACACTGAAGCTTTCTTT. It codes for CASREYLNTEAFF.

The CDR3 region is CASSLPGLAGGGNEQFF. The CDR3 bases are TGTGCCAGCAGCTTACCGGGACTAGCGGGGGGGGGAAATGAGCAGTTCTTC. The chain has TRBV5-6 and TRBJ2-1, with 16 bases matching TRBD2. Trimming at V came to 2 bases and at J to 7 bases, leaving 6 bases not matched to a gene. Germline V CDR1 and CDR2: SGHDT, YYEEEE. The CDR3 extends over 17 amino acids.

The rearrangement links TRBV27 to TRBJ2-3; no definite D call. CDR3 length: 13 amino acids. Trimming shortened V by 3 bases and J by 4 bases, and 8 bases separated the two germline ends. Germline values: CDR1 MNHEY, CDR2 SMNVEV (reference sequence). CDR3 coding DNA: TGTGCCAGCAGTTTCGCAAACTCAGATACGCAGTATTTT. It is translated as CASSFANSDTQYF.

The chain couples TRBV30 to TRBJ1-2; 12 bases align to TRBD1. Germline V gene data show CDR1 as GTSNPN and CDR2 as SVGIG (reference sequence). The V gene end was trimmed by 0 bases and the J gene end by 7 bases; junction bases not matched to a gene: 9. The CDR3 consists of 16 residues. The CDR3 DNA reads as TGTGCCTGGAGTGTCATCGGGACAGGGGGCCGGAGTGGCTACACCTTC. This sequence encodes CAWSVIGTGGRSGYTF.

This clone was found once. J is TRBJ2-2 and V is TRBV7-3; 7 positions match TRBD2. V gave up 8 bases and J gave up 1 base; unmatched junction bases: 4. The CDR3 sequence is 14 residues long. CDR1 and CDR2 (germline): SGHTA, FQGTGA. As DNA, the CDR3 is TGTGCCAGCGGCTCTAGCGGGAACACCGGGGAGCTGTTTTTT. Amino acid sequence: CASGSSGNTGELFF.

The chain links TRBV5-1 to TRBJ2-2; tentative D call: TRBD2 (6 bases). Between the trimmed V and J ends, which lost 3 bases and 4 bases, there was a span of 16 bases. The germline gives CDR1 SGHRS, CDR2 YFSETQ. This CDR3 is built from 16 residues. The CDR3 here is CASSSPEGLLTGELFF. The CDR3 bases are TGCGCCAGCAGCTCCCCGGAGGGGCTCCTCACCGGGGAGCTGTTTTTT.

This sequence joins TRBV5-1 and TRBJ2-5, with 12 nucleotides matching TRBD2. The CDR3 loop spans 17 amino acids. CDR1 SGHRS and CDR2 YFSETQ come from the germline V gene. The J segment lost 5 bases and the V segment lost 0 bases, leaving 8 bases of the junction unmatched. This CDR3 reads CASSLGDLAGGPETQYF. The CDR3 nucleotides read TGCGCCAGCAGCTTGGGGGACCTAGCGGGGGGGCCGGAGACCCAGTACTTC.